The next 27 T cell receptor beta chains were all read from a single sample in a study of shared clonotypes between healthy human individuals. Sequencing used immunoSEQ multiplex PCR; TCRdb keeps in-frame clones, though not all of them. The sample lists around 2.5 million clones; under 95% were seen once. The sample comprised naive CD4+ T cells from PBMCs. Subset described: CD45RA+ positively selected. The source of these receptors is a man between 18 and 35 years old in good health. Some clones in this sample may be carry-over from other donors' samples.

The chain combines TRBV5-1 with TRBJ2-3, with TRBD2 identical over 13 bases. The CDR3 contains 18 residues. The germline gives CDR1 SGHRS, CDR2 YFSETQ. V trimming: 0 bases; J trimming: 2 bases; junction bases outside the gene matches: 6. The CDR3 DNA is TGCGCCAGCAGCTTGGGGCGACTAGCGGGAGGAGACACAGATACGCAGTATTTT. Translated, it gives CASSLGRLAGGDTDTQYF. Combining the CDR3 with reference TRBV5-1 and TRBJ2-3 gives the whole variable domain KAGVTQTPRYLIKTRGQQVTLSCSPISGHRSVSWYQQTPGQGLQFLFEYFSETQRNKGNFPGRFSGRQFSNSRSEMNVSTLELGDSALYLCASSLGRLAGGDTDTQYFGPGTRLTVL.

V and J are TRBV2 and TRBJ1-3; 8 positions match TRBD1. Trimming took 2 bases from V and 3 from J; bases not matched to a gene: 3. The CDR3 consists of 15 residues. The germline V gene encodes CDR1 SNHLY and CDR2 FYNNEI. CDR3 amino acids: CASSEQGAHGNTIYF. CDR3 sequence (DNA): TGTGCCAGCAGTGAACAGGGGGCCCATGGAAACACCATATATTTT.

This sequence joins TRBV19 and TRBJ2-7; D gene ambiguous. Germline loops: CDR1 LNHDA, CDR2 SQIVND (reference sequence). The V and J ends lost 4 bases and 0 bases respectively, with 10 bases between them. This CDR3 has 14 residues. The CDR3 protein is CASSTGPASYEQYF. The CDR3 bases are TGTGCCAGTAGTACGGGCCCAGCCTCCTACGAGCAGTACTTC. Full variable domain (remainder filled in from reference TRBV19 and TRBJ2-7): DGGITQSPKYLFRKEGQNVTLSCEQNLNHDAMYWYRQDPGQGLRLIYYSQIVNDFQKGDIAEGYSVSREKKESFPLTVTSAQKNPTAFYLCASSTGPASYEQYFGPGTRLTVT.

Details on this clone: Other DNA sequences from this sample encode an identical CDR3 as well. This rearrangement joins TRBV7-3 to TRBJ2-3; D is uncertain. Trimming took off 2 bases at V and 0 bases at J, with 3 bases between the two ends. CDR3 length: 13 amino acids. CDR1 and CDR2 (germline): SGHTA, FQGTGA. The DNA of the CDR3 is TGTGCCAGCAGCTTAGCTAGCACAGATACGCAGTATTTT. Translated, it gives CASSLASTDTQYF.

This clone is a singleton in its sample. The chain recombines TRBV4-2 with TRBJ1-2, with 7 nucleotides matching TRBD1. With 4 bases clipped from V and 2 bases from J, the junction kept 7 bases outside the gene matches. CDR1 and CDR2 (germline): LGHNA, YNFKEQ. This CDR3 is 15 amino acids long. This chain's CDR3 is CASSRTMTGNYGYTF. CDR3 in DNA: TGTGCCAGCAGCCGTACAATGACAGGGAACTATGGCTACACCTTC.

A word on this clone: This same CDR3 is encoded by further DNA sequences in the sample. This chain links TRBV28 with TRBJ2-3; possible D gene TRBD2, 6 bases. The CDR3 extends over 14 amino acids. The germline V and J ends were trimmed by 2 bases and 6 bases, with 12 bases remaining between them. From germline, CDR1 is MDHEN and CDR2 SYDVKM. CDR3 residues: CASSLAGGRDTQYF. CDR3 nucleotides: TGTGCCAGCAGTTTAGCAGGTGGGAGGGATACGCAGTATTTT.

This chain joins TRBV7-2 and TRBJ2-2, with 7 bases that match TRBD1. From germline, CDR1 is SGHTA and CDR2 FQGNSA. The CDR3 consists of 14 residues. Trimming took 5 bases from V and 7 from J; bases not matched to a gene: 7. CDR3 nucleotides: TGTGCCAGCAGCCCCGGACAGGCGTTCGGGGAGCTGTTTTTT. Encoded protein: CASSPGQAFGELFF.

The chain combines TRBV5-1 with TRBJ2-3; TRBD1 matches at 10 bases. The CDR3 loop spans 18 amino acids. With 3 bases clipped from V and 3 bases from J, the junction kept 13 bases outside the gene matches. Germline loops: CDR1 SGHRS, CDR2 YFSETQ. DNA of the CDR3: TGCGCCAGCAGCTCGGGGGACCTGACAGGGGGCGCGACAGATACGCAGTATTTT. The encoded protein is CASSSGDLTGGATDTQYF.

The chain carries TRBV28 and TRBJ2-1; 10 nucleotides match TRBD2. The trim removed 8 bases at V and 7 bases at J, leaving 11 bases unmatched. CDR3 length: 15 amino acids. Germline V gene lookup returns CDR1 MDHEN and CDR2 SYDVKM. The DNA for the CDR3 is TGTGCCAGCTACGGGGCTAGCGGGGGTAGGAATGAGCAGTTCTTC. Residues: CASYGASGGRNEQFF.

V usage is TRBV7-8 and J usage is TRBJ1-2; D is unresolved. This CDR3 comprises 14 residues. V lost 2 bases and J lost 5, with 12 bases in between. Germline assignment: CDR1 SGHVS and CDR2 FQNEAQ. The CDR3, as DNA: TGTGCCAGCAGCTTACTTACGAGAGCTTATGGCTACACCTTC. The encoded protein is CASSLLTRAYGYTF.

V is TRBV9 and J is TRBJ1-2; 9 bases agree with TRBD1. The V and J ends lost 4 bases and 4 bases, in that order; junction bases with no gene match: 5. Germline assignment: CDR1 SGDLS and CDR2 YYNGEE. The CDR3 consists of 14 residues. The CDR3 reads CASSSRDRVYGYTF. The CDR3 DNA reads TGTGCCAGCAGCAGCCGGGACAGGGTCTATGGCTACACCTTC.

This clone has a handful of counts. The V and J genes are TRBV5-1 and TRBJ1-2; D ambiguous. Trimming cost V 2 bases and J 7 bases, with 9 bases left between them. The CDR3 consists of 12 residues. Germline V gene lookup returns CDR1 SGHRS and CDR2 YFSETQ. The CDR3 DNA sequence: TGCGCCAGCAGCTTATCAGGAGTTGGCTACACCTTC. The encoded protein is CASSLSGVGYTF.

CDR3 amino acids: CASRFGRWTGELFF. The DNA for the CDR3 is TGTGCCAGCAGGTTCGGCAGGTGGACCGGGGAGCTGTTTTTT. V gene TRBV2 combines with J gene TRBJ2-2; no reliable D call. The CDR3 totals 14 residues. CDR1 and CDR2 from the germline V gene are SNHLY and FYNNEI. Trimming took off 6 bases at V and 5 bases at J, with 13 bases between the two ends. Using reference TRBV2 and TRBJ2-2 for the parts outside the CDR3, the full variable domain is EPEVTQTPSHQVTQMGQEVILRCVPISNHLYFYWYRQILGQKVEFLVSFYNNEISEKSEIFDDQFSVERPDGSNFTLKIRSTKLEDSAMYFCASRFGRWTGELFFGEGSRLTVL.

The rearrangement uses TRBV12-5 and TRBJ2-3; the D gene is possibly TRBD1 (5 bases). The CDR3 is made up of 17 amino acids. Germline CDR1 is LGHNT and CDR2 is FRNRAP. The V gene lost 1 base and the J gene lost 4 bases, with 18 bases spanning the gap. The CDR3 region is CASGLAQGLGRSDTQYF. DNA of the CDR3: TGTGCTAGTGGTTTGGCTCAGGGATTAGGGCGGTCAGATACGCAGTATTTT.

CDR3 sequence (DNA): TGTGCCAGCAACCAACGGGGCCCGGCTACGCAGTATTTT. The encoded protein is CASNQRGPATQYF. The chain employs TRBV2 and TRBJ2-3; possibly TRBD1 or TRBD2 for D (5 bases each). Germline-derived CDR1 and CDR2 are SNHLY and FYNNEI. The CDR3 consists of 13 residues. V lost 7 bases and J lost 8, with 16 bases in between.

Note on this clone: Other nucleotide sequences in the sample specify the same CDR3. The gene calls are TRBV7-2 and TRBJ2-7; 8 positions agree with TRBD2. The germline V gene has CDR1 SGHTA and CDR2 FQGNSA. The CDR3 consists of 14 residues. Losses at the gene ends were 1 base for V and 5 bases for J; bases not matched to a gene: 4. The CDR3 coding sequence is TGTGCCAGCAGCTTAGTGCTAGCGGGTGACGAGCAGTACTTC. This codes for CASSLVLAGDEQYF.

This clone was seen once. The gene calls are TRBV5-1 and TRBJ2-5; D is unclear. The CDR3 is 14 residues long. The germline CDR1 and CDR2 sequences are SGHRS and YFSETQ. Trimming cost V 3 bases and J 1 base, with 10 bases left between them. The chain's CDR3 is CASSYTEIQETQYF. The CDR3 DNA follows: TGCGCCAGCAGCTATACGGAGATCCAAGAGACCCAGTACTTC. Filled out from reference TRBV5-1 and TRBJ2-5, the complete variable domain reads KAGVTQTPRYLIKTRGQQVTLSCSPISGHRSVSWYQQTPGQGLQFLFEYFSETQRNKGNFPGRFSGRQFSNSRSEMNVSTLELGDSALYLCASSYTEIQETQYFGPGTRLLVL.

The genes are TRBV4-3 and TRBJ2-1; D is ambiguous. The V end was cut by 1 base, the J end by 8 bases, with 12 bases between. Germline-derived CDR1 and CDR2 are LGHNA and YSLEER. CDR3 length: 14 residues. The CDR3 is CASSQVNSRDEQFF. The DNA for the CDR3 is TGCGCCAGCAGCCAAGTCAATTCTCGGGATGAGCAGTTCTTC.

This rearrangement joins TRBV5-1 to TRBJ2-3; D gene ambiguous. V lost 6 bases and J lost 3, with 11 bases in between. This CDR3 spans 13 amino acids. Germline CDR1 reads SGHRS; CDR2 reads YFSETQ. In DNA, the CDR3 is TGCGCCAGCACAGCGATATCTACAGATACGCAGTATTTT. Its protein product is CASTAISTDTQYF.

The V call is TRBV5-1, the J call TRBJ2-3, with 7 bases fitting TRBD2. Germline trimming cut 0 bases from V and 5 bases from J; bases unmatched to any gene: 6. Germline CDR1 reads SGHRS; CDR2 reads YFSETQ. This CDR3 comprises 15 residues. The CDR3 spells CASSLAGRREDTQYF. As DNA, the CDR3 is TGCGCCAGCAGCTTGGCCGGGAGGAGGGAAGATACGCAGTATTTT.

The V gene is TRBV6-5, the J gene TRBJ2-2, with unresolved D. The length of the CDR3 is 14 residues. Deletions cut 8 bases from V and 1 base from J, with 11 bases between. Germline V gives CDR1 MNHEY, CDR2 SVGAGI. The CDR3: CASYKGLNTGELFF. The CDR3 DNA follows: TGTGCCAGCTACAAGGGCCTGAACACCGGGGAGCTGTTTTTT.

About this clone itself: This sample includes further DNA sequences coding for the same CDR3. The chain has TRBV9 and TRBJ1-1; TRBD1 is a possible D gene (5 bases). Germline V gives CDR1 SGDLS, CDR2 YYNGEE. The CDR3 loop spans 13 amino acids. The V gene lost 4 bases and the J gene lost 0 bases, with 7 bases spanning the gap. The CDR3 protein is CASSPTVNTEAFF. The DNA for the CDR3 is TGTGCCAGCAGCCCGACAGTGAACACTGAAGCTTTCTTT.

A word on this clone: The sample has other DNA sequences that encode this CDR3 too. CDR3 loop: CASSLQGSSYNEQFF. DNA of the CDR3: TGTGCCAGCAGCTTACAGGGAAGCTCCTACAATGAGCAGTTCTTC. J is TRBJ2-1 and V is TRBV7-3, with D possibly TRBD1 on 5 matching bases. There are 15 residues in the CDR3. CDR1 SGHTA and CDR2 FQGTGA come from the germline V gene. V lost 2 bases and J lost 0, with 8 bases in between.

This sequence joins TRBV6-5 and TRBJ2-1, with TRBD1 identical over 8 bases. Per germline, CDR1 MNHEY and CDR2 SVGAGI. This CDR3 comprises 15 residues. The V and J ends lost 5 bases and 8 bases, in that order; junction bases with no gene match: 11. CDR3 region: CASSNRDRPGDEQFF. CDR3 sequence (DNA): TGTGCCAGCAGTAACCGGGACAGGCCCGGGGATGAGCAGTTCTTC.

The table lists this clone with a count of one. V and J are TRBV19 and TRBJ1-1; the match to TRBD1 covers 8 bases. J was trimmed by 4 bases and V by 5 bases; bases with no gene match: 9. This CDR3 comprises 15 residues. Germline V gives CDR1 LNHDA, CDR2 SQIVND (reference sequence). CDR3 protein: CASSPLLTGGTEAFF. The CDR3 DNA follows: TGTGCCAGTAGTCCCCTCCTTACAGGGGGCACTGAAGCTTTCTTT.

This clone was seen only once. This chain uses TRBV7-9 with TRBJ2-7; 7 bases fit TRBD1. From germline, CDR1 is SEHNR and CDR2 FQNEAQ (reference sequence). V shed 5 bases and J 3 bases; nucleotides not matched to a gene: 7. This CDR3 is built from 14 residues. The CDR3 sequence is CASSQGQTFYEQYF. DNA of the CDR3: TGTGCCAGCAGCCAGGGACAGACTTTCTACGAGCAGTACTTC.

This chain uses TRBV5-6 with TRBJ2-7; D gene ambiguous. CDR1 is SGHDT and CDR2 is YYEEEE in the germline V gene. Trimming took 0 bases from V and 2 from J, leaving 18 bases between them. The CDR3 spans 17 residues. This CDR3 is CASSLAALVGTPYEQYF. In nucleotides, the CDR3 is TGTGCCAGCAGCTTGGCCGCTTTAGTAGGTACACCCTACGAGCAGTACTTC.